The TCR beta chain described here comes from a study of blood T cell repertoires in COVID-19. Study in general: Samples representing acute and convalescent COVID-19 were sourced from the United States, Italy and Spain. T cells, B-cell-depleted T cells, or PBMCs provided the cDNA or gDNA that served as material.

Per the original data handling: Reference gene primer amplification in the assay estimated nucleated cell counts. Sequencing was performed with immunoSEQ multiplex PCR; in TCRdb, only in-frame clones are kept and a portion is missing. V and J calls plus clone size are reproduced from that table; the DNA served to infer D and trimming. This table has over 100,000 clones, roughly 85% appearing once. This CDR3 has 16 residues. CDR1 is SGHNT, CDR2 YENEEA, per germline. V was clipped by 6 bases and J by 4 bases; unmatched bases: 7. Sequenced input: peripheral blood. This TCR came from a man aged 35 to 55 with acute or convalescent COVID-19. The chain uses TRBV11-3 and TRBJ2-1, with 12 bases that match TRBD2. The CDR3 protein is CASSYSGTSGYNEQFF. The CDR3 DNA is TGTGCCAGCAGTTATTCCGGGACTAGCGGGTACAATGAGCAGTTCTTC.